Following are 2 T cell receptor beta chains from one sample sequenced in a study of T cell responses to AZD1222 COVID-19 vaccine. The table came from immunoSEQ multiplex PCR; TCRdb's copy has only in-frame clones and leaves some out. The sample includes roughly 200,000 clones, around 92% of them seen just once. Sequencing used peripheral blood, obtained on day 0 of AZD1222 vaccination. The receptors derive from an adult in good health.

The V call is TRBV2, the J call TRBJ1-6; D unresolved. The germline V gene has CDR1 SNHLY and CDR2 FYNNEI. Trimming cost V 3 bases and J 10 bases, with 13 bases left between them. The CDR3 is 14 residues long. CDR3 nucleotide sequence: TGTGCCAGCAGTGACCGGGCCGGCCCCTCACCCCTCCACTTT. Protein sequence: CASSDRAGPSPLHF.

The rearrangement links TRBV15 to TRBJ2-5; D perhaps matches TRBD1 (6 bases). Trimming pared 3 bases from V and 4 bases from J, leaving 18 bases between. Germline CDR1 and CDR2: LNHNV and YYDKDF (reference sequence). The CDR3 length is 16 residues. The CDR3 is CATSSRGGHSPETQYF. The CDR3 DNA reads as TGTGCCACCAGCAGTAGAGGGGGACACTCTCCAGAGACCCAGTACTTC.